This record looks at one TCR beta chain sequence and its context. Its antigen is not identified. The repertoire was sequenced with immunoSEQ multiplex PCR; TCRdb's copy has only in-frame clones and lacks some. The data hold about 110,000 clones, with around nine tenths observed a single time. The CDR3 covers 13 residues. Germline lookup yields CDR1 SQVTM and CDR2 ANQGSEA. V gave up 5 bases and J gave up 0 bases, with 11 bases separating them. These data originate in a study of graft-versus-host responses after intestinal transplantation. This TCR derives from a human donor who was the organ donor for an intestinal transplant. The sample here was unstimulated CD4+ T cells sorted from spleen or lymph node cells, taken before transplant. The rearrangement uses TRBV29-1 and TRBJ2-7; possibly TRBD2 for D (6 bases). The CDR3 coding sequence is TGCAGCGTTCGGGCGGGGATCTCCTACGAGCAGTACTTC. Translation: CSVRAGISYEQYF.